Listed below are T cell receptor beta chains from one sample, sequenced in a study of T cell responses to AZD1222 COVID-19 vaccine. Here immunoSEQ multiplex PCR was the method, and the copy in TCRdb shows in-frame clones only, minus some. The data contain 130,000 or so clones, approximately 94% of them singletons. The sample was peripheral blood, taken on day 0 of AZD1222 vaccination. The receptors were gathered from an adult in good health. Each CDR3 is given with its conserved first and last residue. D genes are given only for firm matches. Clone size is not always given. Where it is, it says once, few, many or a class for expanded clones.

CDR3aa: CACAYNEQFF
CDR3nt: TGTGCCTGTGCCTACAATGAGCAGTTCTTC
v_gene: TRBV6-5
j_gene: TRBJ2-1
d_gene: .
abundance: .

CDR3aa: CASSLWNSYNEQFF
CDR3nt: TGTGCCAGCAGCCTATGGAACAGTTACAATGAGCAGTTCTTC
v_gene: TRBV14
j_gene: TRBJ2-1
d_gene: .
abundance: .

CDR3aa: CASSVGVPYEQYF
CDR3nt: TGTGCCAGCAGCGTTGGGGTACCCTACGAGCAGTACTTC
v_gene: TRBV12-3/TRBV12-4
j_gene: TRBJ2-7
d_gene: .
abundance: .

CDR3aa: CASSLLPPGQKDSGNTIYF
CDR3nt: TGTGCCAGCAGCTTACTCCCACCTGGACAAAAAGACTCTGGAAACACCATATATTTT
v_gene: TRBV7-9
j_gene: TRBJ1-3
d_gene: .
abundance: .

CDR3aa: CASNTGGGRSTDTQYF
CDR3nt: TGTGCCAGCAACACAGGCGGCGGTAGAAGCACAGATACGCAGTATTTT
v_gene: TRBV11-2
j_gene: TRBJ2-3
d_gene: .
abundance: .

CDR3aa: CASSLVTSGKHEQYF
CDR3nt: TGCGCCAGCAGCCTCGTGACTAGCGGGAAGCACGAGCAGTACTTC
v_gene: TRBV5-1
j_gene: TRBJ2-7
d_gene: TRBD2
abundance: .

CDR3aa: CASSIQAGGYEQYF
CDR3nt: TGTGCCAGTAGTATTCAAGCGGGGGGGTACGAGCAGTACTTC
v_gene: TRBV19
j_gene: TRBJ2-7
d_gene: TRBD2
abundance: .

CDR3aa: CASSPRDRRERTEAFF
CDR3nt: TGTGCCAGCAGCCCACGGGACAGGCGCGAGAGGACTGAAGCTTTCTTT
v_gene: TRBV13
j_gene: TRBJ1-1
d_gene: TRBD1
abundance: .

CDR3aa: CARKRQGNPQYF
CDR3nt: TGTGCCAGGAAACGACAGGGAAATCCCCAGTACTTC
v_gene: TRBV2
j_gene: TRBJ2-5
d_gene: TRBD1
abundance: .

CDR3aa: CASSQIAGTGNGQPQHF
CDR3nt: TGTGCCAGCAGCCAGATTGCTGGGACAGGGAATGGCCAGCCCCAGCATTTT
v_gene: TRBV7-2
j_gene: TRBJ1-5
d_gene: TRBD1
abundance: .

CDR3aa: CASSSQGYEQYF
CDR3nt: TGTGCCAGCAGCTCCCAGGGGTACGAGCAGTACTTC
v_gene: TRBV7-9
j_gene: TRBJ2-7
d_gene: .
abundance: .

CDR3aa: CASSPEIAGALWGTDTQYF
CDR3nt: TGTGCCAGCAGTCCCGAAATAGCGGGAGCCCTTTGGGGCACAGATACGCAGTATTTT
v_gene: TRBV2
j_gene: TRBJ2-3
d_gene: TRBD2
abundance: .

CDR3aa: CASSFRDRGLDEQFF
CDR3nt: TGTGCCAGCAGTTTCCGGGACAGAGGTTTGGATGAGCAGTTCTTC
v_gene: TRBV27
j_gene: TRBJ2-1
d_gene: TRBD1
abundance: .

CDR3aa: CASSQDVAGSRGGYTF
CDR3nt: TGCGCCAGCAGCCAAGACGTCGCAGGGTCACGAGGTGGCTACACCTTC
v_gene: TRBV4-1
j_gene: TRBJ1-2
d_gene: .
abundance: .

CDR3aa: CASSPADYEQYF
CDR3nt: TGTGCCAGCAGTCCGGCCGACTACGAGCAGTACTTC
v_gene: TRBV14
j_gene: TRBJ2-7
d_gene: .
abundance: .

CDR3aa: CASSDGRANEKLFF
CDR3nt: TGTGCCAGCAGTGACGGCAGGGCTAATGAAAAACTGTTTTTT
v_gene: TRBV6-1
j_gene: TRBJ1-4
d_gene: .
abundance: .

CDR3aa: CASSSPKQGHEQYF
CDR3nt: TGTGCCAGCAGCAGCCCGAAACAGGGGCACGAGCAGTACTTC
v_gene: TRBV5-4
j_gene: TRBJ2-7
d_gene: TRBD1
abundance: .

CDR3aa: CASIGGRGTHEQYF
CDR3nt: TGTGCCAGTATTGGGGGGCGCGGTACCCACGAGCAGTACTTC
v_gene: TRBV19
j_gene: TRBJ2-7
d_gene: .
abundance: .

CDR3aa: CASSFAQGASEQPQHF
CDR3nt: TGTGCCAGCAGCTTCGCACAGGGGGCGTCGGAACAGCCCCAGCATTTT
v_gene: TRBV7-8
j_gene: TRBJ1-5
d_gene: TRBD1
abundance: .

CDR3aa: CASSLAKGNQETQYF
CDR3nt: TGTGCCAGCAGCTTGGCCAAGGGGAATCAAGAGACCCAGTACTTC
v_gene: TRBV11-1
j_gene: TRBJ2-5
d_gene: .
abundance: .

CDR3aa: CASSRTSGTSGSSYEQYF
CDR3nt: TGTGCCAGCAGCCGCACCTCCGGGACTAGCGGGAGTAGCTACGAGCAGTACTTC
v_gene: TRBV7-8
j_gene: TRBJ2-7
d_gene: TRBD2
abundance: .

CDR3aa: CASSWGADNSPLHF
CDR3nt: TGTGCCAGCAGCTGGGGCGCGGATAATTCACCCCTCCACTTT
v_gene: TRBV3-1/TRBV3-2
j_gene: TRBJ1-6
d_gene: .
abundance: few

CDR3aa: CASSEGDRSSYEQYF
CDR3nt: TGTGCCAGCAGTGAAGGGGACAGAAGCTCCTACGAGCAGTACTTC
v_gene: TRBV6-1
j_gene: TRBJ2-7
d_gene: TRBD1
abundance: .

CDR3aa: CASSFRGNSGNTIYF
CDR3nt: TGTGCCAGCAGCTTTAGGGGAAACTCTGGAAACACCATATATTTT
v_gene: TRBV5-8
j_gene: TRBJ1-3
d_gene: .
abundance: .